These T cell receptor beta chains were read from a single sample in a study of beta chain features in type 1 diabetes. Assay used: immunoSEQ multiplex PCR; TCRdb lists only in-frame clones, some missing. The table includes around 500,000 clones, about 29% detected once. The sequencing sample was made of naive CD4+ T cells from blood. These receptors all stem from a man between 18 and 29 years old in good health. Each CDR3 is given with its conserved first and last residue. A D gene is named only where the DNA matches it firmly. Only part of the rows carry a size: once, few, many, or a class if the clone is expanded.

TRBV4-2	TRBD2	TRBJ2-1	.	TGTGCCAGCAGCCCCGATGGGAGCGGGACCTACAATGAGCAGTTCTTC	CASSPDGSGTYNEQFF
TRBV4-2	.	TRBJ1-2	.	TGTGCCAGCAGCCAAGCGCGGGAGAACTTCTATGGCTACACCTTC	CASSQARENFYGYTF
TRBV25-1	.	TRBJ2-7	few	TGTGCCAGCAGTCCTCGTCAGGGGAATTCCTACGAGCAGTACTTC	CASSPRQGNSYEQYF
TRBV7-9	.	TRBJ2-1	.	TGTGCCAGCAGCTTAGAAGTCCCCAATGAGCAGTTCTTC	CASSLEVPNEQFF
TRBV29-1	.	TRBJ1-1	.	TGCAGCGTGACGTCGTACAGGGCGAACACTGAAGCTTTCTTT	CSVTSYRANTEAFF
TRBV15	.	TRBJ1-5	few	TGTGCCACCAGGGGCGCAGGGAGCAATCAGCCCCAGCATTTT	CATRGAGSNQPQHF
TRBV2	.	TRBJ1-4	.	TGTGCCAGCAGTCGAGACAGAACAATAGAAAAACTGTTTTTT	CASSRDRTIEKLFF
TRBV7-9	.	TRBJ2-5	.	TGTGCCAGCAGTCGCCAGACCGGGACCAATAAAGAGACCCAGTACTTC	CASSRQTGTNKETQYF
TRBV10-1	TRBD2	TRBJ2-1	.	TGCGCCAGCAGTGGGCGGGGGGGTACAGGGTCTGATGAGCAGTTCTTC	CASSGRGGTGSDEQFF
TRBV25-1	TRBD1	TRBJ2-3	.	TGTGCCAGCAACCGGAGGGACAGGGGGGTTGAGGATACGCAGTATTTT	CASNRRDRGVEDTQYF
TRBV7-6	.	TRBJ2-2	.	TGTGCCAGCAGCTTATTTCAGGGAACCACCGGGGAGCTGTTTTTT	CASSLFQGTTGELFF
TRBV30	.	TRBJ2-3	few	TGTGCCTGGAGTGACCTCCGCGGCACAGATACGCAGTATTTT	CAWSDLRGTDTQYF
TRBV4-2	TRBD2	TRBJ2-3	.	TGTGCCAGCAGCCAAGCGGGAGGCCCAGATACGCAGTATTTT	CASSQAGGPDTQYF
TRBV10-3	.	TRBJ1-2	.	TGTGCCATCGCCGGGGTAGAGGGCTATGGCTACACCTTC	CAIAGVEGYGYTF
TRBV7-9	.	TRBJ2-3	few	TGTGCCAGCACCCCTCGTCGGGACGACCGCACAGATACGCAGTATTTT	CASTPRRDDRTDTQYF
TRBV6-5	.	TRBJ2-3	once	TGTGCCAGCAGTCGCAACACAGATACGCAGTATTTT	CASSRNTDTQYF
TRBV5-1	.	TRBJ2-7	.	TGCGCCAGCATGGCAGGCCACGAGCAGTACTTC	CASMAGHEQYF
TRBV28	.	TRBJ1-1	.	TGTGCCAGCTGGGGGGACACTGAAGCTTTCTTT	CASWGDTEAFF
TRBV5-1	.	TRBJ1-5	.	TGCGCCAGCAGCTTGGCCGGAGTGAGCAATCAGCCCCAGCATTTT	CASSLAGVSNQPQHF
TRBV4-2	.	TRBJ2-7	.	TGTGCCAGCAGCCAAGTTCTAGGCCCCTACGAGCAGTACTTC	CASSQVLGPYEQYF
TRBV5-1	TRBD2	TRBJ2-1	.	TGCGCCAGCAGCTTGGAAGCGGGAGGGTACAATGAGCAGTTCTTC	CASSLEAGGYNEQFF
TRBV11-1	TRBD1	TRBJ1-1	.	TGTGCCAGCAGCCTCGACAGGGACACTGAAGCTTTCTTT	CASSLDRDTEAFF
TRBV7-6	.	TRBJ2-5	.	TGTGCCAGCAGCTTAGGAGTCCGGCCCCAAGAGACCCAGTACTTC	CASSLGVRPQETQYF
TRBV30	.	TRBJ1-2	few	TGTGCCTGGAGTGTAAGCAGCTATGGCTACACCTTC	CAWSVSSYGYTF
TRBV5-1	TRBD1	TRBJ2-7	.	TGCGCCAGCAGCACGACAGGGGTCTACGAGCAGTACTTC	CASSTTGVYEQYF
TRBV18	.	TRBJ1-2	.	TGTGCCAGCTCACCACCAGGCCAGGGTGGCGGCTACACCTTC	CASSPPGQGGGYTF
TRBV7-9	TRBD2	TRBJ2-1	.	TGTGCCAGCAGCTTATTAGCGGGAAGCTCCTACAATGAGCAGTTCTTC	CASSLLAGSSYNEQFF
TRBV5-1	TRBD1	TRBJ2-3	.	TGCGCCAGCAGCCGGACAGGGTACACAGATACGCAGTATTTT	CASSRTGYTDTQYF
TRBV11-1	.	TRBJ2-5	few	TGTGCCAGCAGCTTAGGGGGGACGGAGACCCAGTACTTC	CASSLGGTETQYF
TRBV9	.	TRBJ2-5	few	TGTGCCAGCAGCGTAGGGCCCTCAGGGATCCAAGAGACCCAGTACTTC	CASSVGPSGIQETQYF
TRBV30	.	TRBJ2-3	few	TGTGCCTGGAGTGTACTGGCGGGGTCCACAGATACGCAGTATTTT	CAWSVLAGSTDTQYF
TRBV7-9	.	TRBJ2-7	.	TGTGCCAGCAGCTTAGGCGGGGCAGAAACCAACGAGCAGTACTTC	CASSLGGAETNEQYF
TRBV5-1	.	TRBJ2-3	.	TGCGCCAGCAGCTTGTCCCTGAATTCAGATACGCAGTATTTT	CASSLSLNSDTQYF
TRBV29-1	.	TRBJ1-2	.	TGCAGCGTCGACAGGATGGACTATGGCTACACCTTC	CSVDRMDYGYTF
TRBV9	.	TRBJ2-5	.	TGTGCCAGTGGGGGGAGACAGTTCCAAGAGACCCAGTACTTC	CASGGRQFQETQYF
TRBV28	.	TRBJ1-5	.	TGTGCCAGCCATACGACCGGAGGGATCCAGCATTTT	CASHTTGGIQHF
TRBV9	TRBD1	TRBJ2-5	once	TGTGCCAGCAGCCCACGGGACAGGGGAGTCGCCGAGACCCAGTACTTC	CASSPRDRGVAETQYF